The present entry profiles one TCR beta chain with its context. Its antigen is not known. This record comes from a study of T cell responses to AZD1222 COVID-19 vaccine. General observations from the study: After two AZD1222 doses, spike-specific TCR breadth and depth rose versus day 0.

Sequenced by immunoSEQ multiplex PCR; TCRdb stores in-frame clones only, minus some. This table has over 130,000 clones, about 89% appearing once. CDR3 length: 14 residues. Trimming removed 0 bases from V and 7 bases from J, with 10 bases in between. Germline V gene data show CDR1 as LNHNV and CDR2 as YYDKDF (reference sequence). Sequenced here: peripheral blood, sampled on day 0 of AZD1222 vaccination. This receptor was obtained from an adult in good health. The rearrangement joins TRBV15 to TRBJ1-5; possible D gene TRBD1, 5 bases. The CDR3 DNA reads TGTGCCACCAGCAGAGAGAGGGGAATGCAGCCCCAGCATTTT. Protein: CATSRERGMQPQHF.